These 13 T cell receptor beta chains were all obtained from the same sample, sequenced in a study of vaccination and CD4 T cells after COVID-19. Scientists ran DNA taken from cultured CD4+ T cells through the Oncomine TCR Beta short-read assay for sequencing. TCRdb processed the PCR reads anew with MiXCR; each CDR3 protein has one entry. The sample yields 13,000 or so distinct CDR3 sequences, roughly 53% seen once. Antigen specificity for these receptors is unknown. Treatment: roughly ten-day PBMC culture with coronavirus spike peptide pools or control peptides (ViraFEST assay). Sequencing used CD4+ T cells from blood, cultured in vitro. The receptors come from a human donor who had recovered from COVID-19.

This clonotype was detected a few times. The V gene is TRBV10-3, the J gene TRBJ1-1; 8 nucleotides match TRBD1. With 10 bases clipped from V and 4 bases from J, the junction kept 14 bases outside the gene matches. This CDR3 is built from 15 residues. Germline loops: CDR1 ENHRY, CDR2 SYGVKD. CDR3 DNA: TGTGCCACCCACGGACAGGGCAATGTGGGCACTGAAGCTTTCTTT. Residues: CATHGQGNVGTEAFF.

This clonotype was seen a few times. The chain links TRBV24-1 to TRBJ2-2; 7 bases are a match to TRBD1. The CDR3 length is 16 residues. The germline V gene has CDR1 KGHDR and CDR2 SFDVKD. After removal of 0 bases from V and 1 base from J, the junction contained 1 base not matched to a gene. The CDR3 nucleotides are TGTGCCACCAGTGATTTGCGACAGGGGAACACCGGGGAGCTGTTTTTT. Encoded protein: CATSDLRQGNTGELFF.

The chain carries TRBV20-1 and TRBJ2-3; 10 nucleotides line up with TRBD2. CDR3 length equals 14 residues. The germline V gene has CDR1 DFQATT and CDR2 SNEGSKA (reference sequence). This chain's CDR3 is CRSHLAGEEDTQYF. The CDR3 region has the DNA TGCAGATCACACCTAGCGGGAGAAGAAGATACGCAGTATTTT.

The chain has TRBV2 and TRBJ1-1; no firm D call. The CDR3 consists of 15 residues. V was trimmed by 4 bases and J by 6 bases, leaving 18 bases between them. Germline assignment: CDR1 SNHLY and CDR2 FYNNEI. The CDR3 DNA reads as TGTGCCAGCAGTGGTGGTCACCCGACGCAGGCTGAAGCTTTCTTT. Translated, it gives CASSGGHPTQAEAFF.

Here the CDR3 DNA reads TGTGCCAGTAGTATTTTGGGCACAGATACGCAGTATTTT. It codes for CASSILGTDTQYF. The chain uses TRBV19 and TRBJ2-3, with D unresolved. V lost 3 bases to trimming and J lost 1 base, with 5 bases between them. Germline V gives CDR1 LNHDA, CDR2 SQIVND (reference sequence). The CDR3 has 13 amino acids.

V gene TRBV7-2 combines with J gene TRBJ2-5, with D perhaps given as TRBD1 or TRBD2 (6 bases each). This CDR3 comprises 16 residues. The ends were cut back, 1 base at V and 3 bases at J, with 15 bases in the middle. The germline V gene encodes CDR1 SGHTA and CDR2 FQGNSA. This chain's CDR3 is CASSLGGTRGEETQYF. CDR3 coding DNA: TGTGCCAGCAGCTTAGGGGGGACAAGGGGGGAAGAGACCCAGTACTTC.

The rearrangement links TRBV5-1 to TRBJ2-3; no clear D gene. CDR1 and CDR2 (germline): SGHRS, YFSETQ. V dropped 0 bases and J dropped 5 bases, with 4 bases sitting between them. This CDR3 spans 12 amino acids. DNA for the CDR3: TGCGCCAGCAGCTTGGGGCAAGATACGCAGTATTTT. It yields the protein CASSLGQDTQYF.

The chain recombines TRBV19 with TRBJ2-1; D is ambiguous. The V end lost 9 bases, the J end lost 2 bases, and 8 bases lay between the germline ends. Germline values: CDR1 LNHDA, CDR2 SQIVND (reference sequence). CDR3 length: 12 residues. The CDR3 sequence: CASGETYNEQFF. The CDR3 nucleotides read TGTGCCAGCGGAGAAACCTACAATGAGCAGTTCTTC.

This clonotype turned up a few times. In DNA form, the CDR3 reads TGTGCCTGGAGTGTAAACTTAGCGGGAGGACTTGAGACCCAGTACTTC. Translation gives CAWSVNLAGGLETQYF. The chain couples TRBV30 to TRBJ2-5; 10 bases are shared with TRBD2. CDR1 and CDR2 from the germline V gene are GTSNPN and SVGIG (reference sequence). The CDR3 contains 16 residues. J lost 5 bases, V lost 0 bases, and 9 bases had no gene match.

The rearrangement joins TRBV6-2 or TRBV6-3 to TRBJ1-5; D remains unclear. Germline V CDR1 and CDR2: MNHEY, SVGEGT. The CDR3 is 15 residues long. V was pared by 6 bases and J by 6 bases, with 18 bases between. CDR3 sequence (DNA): TGTGCCAGCAGCTGGGAACCCCGGGAGGGTCAGCCCCAGCATTTT. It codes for CASSWEPREGQPQHF.

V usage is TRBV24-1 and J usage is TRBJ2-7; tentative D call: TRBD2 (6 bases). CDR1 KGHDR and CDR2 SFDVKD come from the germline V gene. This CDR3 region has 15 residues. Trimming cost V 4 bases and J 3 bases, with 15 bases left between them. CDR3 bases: TGTGCCACCAGTGACCCTATTAGCGGCGGCTACGAGCAGTACTTC. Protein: CATSDPISGGYEQYF.

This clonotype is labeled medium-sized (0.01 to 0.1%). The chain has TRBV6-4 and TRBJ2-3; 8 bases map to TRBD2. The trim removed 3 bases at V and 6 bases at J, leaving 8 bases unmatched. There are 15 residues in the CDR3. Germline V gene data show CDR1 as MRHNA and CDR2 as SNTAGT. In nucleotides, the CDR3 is TGTGCCAGCAGTGAGGGGCGGGAGGTGACGGATACGCAGTATTTT. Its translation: CASSEGREVTDTQYF.

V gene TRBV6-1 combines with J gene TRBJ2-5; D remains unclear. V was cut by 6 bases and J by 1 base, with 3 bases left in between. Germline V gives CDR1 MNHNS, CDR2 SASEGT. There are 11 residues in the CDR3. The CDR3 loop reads CASRSQETQYF. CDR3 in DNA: TGTGCCAGCAGATCCCAAGAGACCCAGTACTTC.